The next 22 T cell receptor beta chains were all read from a single sample in a study of T cell responses to AZD1222 COVID-19 vaccine. Clones were sequenced by immunoSEQ multiplex PCR, and TCRdb holds only the in-frame ones, with some missing. The sample has approximately 73,000 clones, 65% to 85% seen once. The source was peripheral blood, collected on day 0 of AZD1222 vaccination. The source of these receptors is an adult in good health.

The chain recombines TRBV7-6 with TRBJ1-3; no firm D call. V lost 1 base to trimming and J lost 2 bases, with 6 bases between them. CDR3 length equals 14 residues. CDR1 and CDR2 from the germline V gene are SGHVS and FNYEAQ. CDR3 sequence: CASSLELAGNTIYF. The CDR3 DNA reads TGTGCCAGCAGCTTAGAACTCGCTGGAAACACCATATATTTT.

CDR3 in DNA: TGTGCCAGAAGCCCGGGACAGGGGCTCTCAGATACGCAGTATTTT. Translation gives CARSPGQGLSDTQYF. The chain employs TRBV7-5 and TRBJ2-3; the tabulated D call, TRBD1, remains unverified against the DNA. TRBV7-5 represents a pseudogene. The CDR3 totals 15 residues.

The V gene is TRBV4-1, the J gene TRBJ2-1, with D possibly being TRBD1 or TRBD2 (5 bases each). This CDR3 region has 15 residues. Trimming took 1 base from V and 2 from J, leaving 9 bases between them. The V gene's germline CDR1 is MGHRA and CDR2 YSYEKL. The CDR3 here is CASSQVRDPYNEQFF. The CDR3 coding sequence is TGCGCCAGCAGCCAAGTTCGGGACCCCTACAATGAGCAGTTCTTC.

This chain joins TRBV7-8 and TRBJ1-1; D possibly corresponds to TRBD1 (6 bases). Germline CDR1 is SGHVS and CDR2 is FQNEAQ. Trimming removed 6 bases at V and 3 bases at J, with 29 bases between. This CDR3 comprises 19 residues. The CDR3 protein is CASSRIWWRGREGDTEAFF. As DNA, the CDR3 is TGTGCCAGCAGTCGAATATGGTGGAGGGGGAGGGAGGGCGACACTGAAGCTTTCTTT. Looking up the rest from reference TRBV7-8 and TRBJ1-1 gives the full variable domain: GAGVSQSPRYKVAKRGQDVALRCDPISGHVSLFWYQQALGQGPEFLTYFQNEAQLDKSGLPSDRFFAERPEGSVSTLKIQRTQQEDSAVYLCASSRIWWRGREGDTEAFFGQGTRLTVV.

The chain couples TRBV14 to TRBJ1-1, with D uncertain. V lost 4 bases and J lost 1, with 10 bases in between. CDR3 length: 14 amino acids. The germline gives CDR1 SGHDN, CDR2 FVKESK. The CDR3 coding sequence is TGTGCCAGCAGCCTGTTGACAACGAACACTGAAGCTTTCTTT. This codes for CASSLLTTNTEAFF.

The CDR3 protein is CAARGGVTEAFF. The CDR3 DNA follows: TGTGCCGCGAGGGGCGGCGTGACTGAAGCTTTCTTT. This sequence joins TRBV6-6 and TRBJ1-1; a weak D match, TRBD1 (5 bases). Germline CDR1 and CDR2: MNHNY and SVGAGI (reference sequence). Trimming removed 11 bases at V and 5 bases at J, with 15 bases between. The CDR3 runs 12 residues.

The J gene is TRBJ1-6, the V gene TRBV5-1; tentatively, D is TRBD1 (5 bases). The CDR3 consists of 17 residues. Germline-derived CDR1 and CDR2 are SGHRS and YFSETQ. The V gene lost 0 bases and the J gene lost 4 bases, with 14 bases spanning the gap. The CDR3: CASSLAAGESYNSPLHF. The CDR3, as DNA: TGCGCCAGCAGCTTGGCTGCGGGGGAGTCTTATAATTCACCCCTCCACTTT.

This clone was counted between two and nine times. The V and J genes are TRBV7-9 and TRBJ2-6; D perhaps matches TRBD1 (6 bases). V dropped 1 base and J dropped 0 bases, with 13 bases sitting between them. The CDR3 has 18 amino acids. Germline values: CDR1 SEHNR, CDR2 FQNEAQ (reference sequence). The CDR3: CASSLVGKGGSGANVLTF. CDR3 DNA: TGTGCCAGCAGCTTAGTCGGTAAAGGGGGCTCTGGGGCCAACGTCCTGACTTTC.

V and J are TRBV6-1 and TRBJ2-3, with 10 nucleotides matching TRBD2. This CDR3 region has 16 residues. J gave up 0 bases and V 3 bases, and 3 bases lay outside the gene matches. In germline, CDR1 is MNHNS, CDR2 SASEGT. The CDR3 coding sequence is TGTGCCAGCAGTGACCTAGCGGGAGCTAGCACAGATACGCAGTATTTT. This gives the protein CASSDLAGASTDTQYF.

V is TRBV9 and J is TRBJ2-2; D unclear. The CDR3 is 11 residues long. CDR1 is SGDLS and CDR2 is YYNGEE in the germline V gene. Trimming shortened V by 0 bases and J by 7 bases, and 1 base separated the two germline ends. The CDR3 region is CASSVGGELFF. CDR3 in DNA: TGTGCCAGCAGCGTAGGCGGGGAGCTGTTTTTT.

This CDR3 is CASSLVGGSYEQYF. The CDR3 region has the DNA TGTGCCAGCAGCTTAGTGGGCGGCTCCTACGAGCAGTACTTC. The V and J genes are TRBV11-2 and TRBJ2-7; D remains ambiguous. Germline CDR1 and CDR2: SGHAT and FQNNGV. CDR3 length equals 14 residues. Trimming took off 1 base at V and 0 bases at J, with 7 bases between the two ends.

DNA of the CDR3: TGTGCCAGCAGCTTGGCCTGGCGACAGGGACTCTACAATGAGCAGTTCTTC. Protein sequence: CASSLAWRQGLYNEQFF. The J gene is TRBJ2-1, the V gene TRBV5-5; tentative D call: TRBD1 (7 bases). Trimming took off 0 bases at V and 3 bases at J, with 16 bases between the two ends. The CDR3 covers 17 residues. Germline V lookup: CDR1 SGHKS, CDR2 YYEKEE (reference sequence).

This chain links TRBV12-3 or TRBV12-4 with TRBJ1-1, with D perhaps TRBD1 (6 bases). Between the trimmed V and J ends, which lost 7 bases and 3 bases, there was a span of 9 bases. CDR3 length: 12 residues. CDR3 residues: CASTQGYTEAFF. CDR3 nucleotide sequence: TGTGCCAGCACGCAGGGGTACACTGAAGCTTTCTTT.

This chain uses TRBV7-9 with TRBJ1-2, with a possible D match to TRBD1 (6 bases). CDR1 SEHNR and CDR2 FQNEAQ come from the germline V gene (reference sequence). V lost 1 base to trimming and J lost 0 bases, with 9 bases between them. The CDR3 is 15 amino acids. The CDR3 sequence is CASSLGQGTNYGYTF. CDR3 coding DNA: TGTGCCAGCAGCTTAGGTCAGGGGACTAACTATGGCTACACCTTC.

The chain is built from TRBV12-3 or TRBV12-4 and TRBJ2-1; D may be TRBD2 (6 bases). Trimming stripped 8 bases from V and 3 bases from J, with 11 bases between. The CDR3 consists of 13 residues. CDR3 protein: CASVPGSYNEQFF. For the CDR3, the DNA is TGTGCCAGCGTCCCCGGGAGCTACAATGAGCAGTTCTTC.

In this sample, this clone turned up once. This chain uses TRBV5-6 with TRBJ2-7; 9 nucleotides align to TRBD1. With 5 bases clipped from V and 0 bases from J, the junction kept 9 bases outside the gene matches. The CDR3 is 16 residues long. Germline CDR1 reads SGHDT; CDR2 reads YYEEEE. The CDR3 is CASSQVGTGSSYEQYF. In nucleotides, the CDR3 is TGTGCCAGCAGTCAGGTCGGGACAGGGAGCTCCTACGAGCAGTACTTC. Full variable domain (remainder filled in from reference TRBV5-6 and TRBJ2-7): DAGVTQSPTHLIKTRGQQVTLRCSPKSGHDTVSWYQQALGQGPQFIFQYYEEEERQRGNFPDRFSGHQFPNYSSELNVNALLLGDSALYLCASSQVGTGSSYEQYFGPGTRLTVT.

The chain uses TRBV6-5 and TRBJ2-2; the D gene is possibly TRBD2 (6 bases). Germline V gene lookup returns CDR1 MNHEY and CDR2 SVGAGI. The V end was cut by 2 bases, the J end by 1 base, with 8 bases between. The CDR3 covers 15 residues. The CDR3 sequence is CASSYGGMNTGELFF. CDR3 DNA: TGTGCCAGCAGTTACGGGGGGATGAACACCGGGGAGCTGTTTTTT.

This CDR3 is CASNSFRVNRYTF. In DNA, the CDR3 is TGTGCCAGCAATTCCTTCAGGGTAAATCGCTACACCTTC. This chain uses TRBV6-5 with TRBJ1-2; tentatively, D is TRBD1 (5 bases). Germline assignment: CDR1 MNHEY and CDR2 SVGAGI. The CDR3 covers 13 residues. Trimming pared 7 bases from V and 9 bases from J, leaving 18 bases between.

This clone has just a few counts. The J gene is TRBJ2-3, the V gene TRBV4-2; 14 bases align to TRBD2. The V and J ends lost 0 bases and 5 bases, in that order; junction bases with no gene match: 4. Germline V lookup: CDR1 LGHNA, CDR2 YNFKEQ. The CDR3 has 17 amino acids. CDR3 sequence (DNA): TGTGCCAGCAGCCAAGATGGTGGGACTAGCGGGGGAGATACGCAGTATTTT. Its translation: CASSQDGGTSGGDTQYF.

The rearrangement joins TRBV18 to TRBJ1-2; D unresolved. The CDR3 covers 17 residues. Germline-derived CDR1 and CDR2 are KGHSH and LQKENI. Between the trimmed V and J ends, which lost 6 bases and 3 bases, there was a span of 23 bases. The DNA for the CDR3 is TGTGCCAGCTCCACCTCCATCAGACGAGGGTCGGACTATGGCTACACCTTC. It encodes CASSTSIRRGSDYGYTF.

The chain joins TRBV2 to TRBJ2-7; D possibly uses TRBD1 or TRBD2 (5 bases each). V dropped 5 bases and J dropped 5 bases, with 16 bases sitting between them. The CDR3 has 14 residues. The V gene's germline CDR1 is SNHLY and CDR2 FYNNEI. CDR3 loop: CASSLPGPTNEQYF. CDR3 in DNA: TGTGCCAGCAGTTTGCCGGGACCGACGAACGAGCAGTACTTC.

The rearrangement joins TRBV6-2 or TRBV6-3 to TRBJ2-3, with D possibly matching TRBD1 (5 bases). Germline loops: CDR1 MNHEY, CDR2 SVGEGT. This CDR3 has 16 amino acids. Trimming removed 5 bases at V and 3 bases at J, with 18 bases between. CDR3: CASSPSAGMGTDTQYF. In nucleotides, the CDR3 is TGTGCCAGCAGTCCCTCGGCAGGGATGGGGACAGATACGCAGTATTTT.